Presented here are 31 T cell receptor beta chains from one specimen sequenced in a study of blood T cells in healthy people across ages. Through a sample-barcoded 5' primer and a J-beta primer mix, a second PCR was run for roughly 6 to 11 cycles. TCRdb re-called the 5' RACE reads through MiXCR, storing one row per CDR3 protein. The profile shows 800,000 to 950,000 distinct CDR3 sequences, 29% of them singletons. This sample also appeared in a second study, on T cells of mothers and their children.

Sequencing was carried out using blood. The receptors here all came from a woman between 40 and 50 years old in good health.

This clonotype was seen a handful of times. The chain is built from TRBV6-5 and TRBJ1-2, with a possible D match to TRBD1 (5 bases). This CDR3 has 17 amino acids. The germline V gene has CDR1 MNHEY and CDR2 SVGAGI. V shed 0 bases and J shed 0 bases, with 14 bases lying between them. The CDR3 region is CASSYSLGTVTNYGYTF. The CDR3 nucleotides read TGTGCCAGCAGTTACTCCCTAGGGACGGTAACTAACTATGGCTACACCTTC.

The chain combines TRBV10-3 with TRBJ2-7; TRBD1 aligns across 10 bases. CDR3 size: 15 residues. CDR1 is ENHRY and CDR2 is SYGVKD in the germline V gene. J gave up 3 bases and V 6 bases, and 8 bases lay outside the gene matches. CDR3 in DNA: TGTGCCATCAGGGACACGGGACAGGGGCGCTACGAGCAGTACTTC. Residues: CAIRDTGQGRYEQYF.

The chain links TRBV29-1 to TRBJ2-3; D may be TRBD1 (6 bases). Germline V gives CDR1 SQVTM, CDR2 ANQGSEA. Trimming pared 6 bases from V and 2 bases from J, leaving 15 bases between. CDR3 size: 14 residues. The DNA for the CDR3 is TGCAGCGTCGTGGACACAGGGATCACAGATACGCAGTATTTT. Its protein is CSVVDTGITDTQYF.

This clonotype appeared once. The DNA of the CDR3 is TGCAGCGTTTACTGGAACTCTGGAAACACCATATATTTT. It translates to CSVYWNSGNTIYF. The genes are TRBV29-1 and TRBJ1-3; D gene uncertain. Germline assignment: CDR1 SQVTM and CDR2 ANQGSEA. Trimming left V 5 bases short and J 0 bases short, with 8 bases between. The CDR3 spans 13 residues.

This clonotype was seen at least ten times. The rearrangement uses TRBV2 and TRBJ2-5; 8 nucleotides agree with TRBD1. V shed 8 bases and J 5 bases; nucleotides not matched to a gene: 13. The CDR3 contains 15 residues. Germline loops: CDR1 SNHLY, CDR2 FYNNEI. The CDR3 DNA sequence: TGTGCCAGCTCCAGTCCAACAGGGGGACGGGAGACCCAGTACTTC. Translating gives CASSSPTGGRETQYF.

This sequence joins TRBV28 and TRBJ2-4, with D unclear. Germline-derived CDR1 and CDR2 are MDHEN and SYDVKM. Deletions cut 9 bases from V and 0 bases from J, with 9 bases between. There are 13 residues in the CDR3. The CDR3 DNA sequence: TGTGCCAGTTTTGAAGTAGCCAAAAACATTCAGTACTTC. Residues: CASFEVAKNIQYF.

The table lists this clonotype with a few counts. The CDR3 reads CASSSGGVTDTQYF. The CDR3 nucleotides are TGCGCCAGCAGTTCCGGGGGAGTCACAGATACGCAGTATTTT. The rearrangement joins TRBV4-3 to TRBJ2-3; D possibly corresponds to TRBD2 (6 bases). Trimming removed 6 bases from V and 2 bases from J, with 12 bases in between. This CDR3 spans 14 amino acids. Germline V gene sequence: CDR1 LGHNA, CDR2 YSLEER.

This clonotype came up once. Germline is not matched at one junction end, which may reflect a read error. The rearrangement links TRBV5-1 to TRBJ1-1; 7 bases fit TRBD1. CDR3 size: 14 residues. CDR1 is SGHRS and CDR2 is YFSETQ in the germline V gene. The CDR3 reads CANSQDRRNTEAFF. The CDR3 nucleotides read TGCGCCAACAGCCAGGACAGGAGGAACACTGAAGCTTTCTTT.

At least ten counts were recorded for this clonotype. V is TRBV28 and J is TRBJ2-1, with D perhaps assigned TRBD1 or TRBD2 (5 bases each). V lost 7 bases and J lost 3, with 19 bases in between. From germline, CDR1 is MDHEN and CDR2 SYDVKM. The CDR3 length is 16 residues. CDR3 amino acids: CASIPTGLTLYNEQFF. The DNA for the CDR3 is TGTGCCAGCATCCCCACGGGGCTAACCCTCTACAATGAGCAGTTCTTC.

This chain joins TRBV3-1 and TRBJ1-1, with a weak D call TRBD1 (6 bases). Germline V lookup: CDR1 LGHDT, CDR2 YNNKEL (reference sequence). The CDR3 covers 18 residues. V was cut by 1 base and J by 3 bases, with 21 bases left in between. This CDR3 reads CASSQVLRGYRVDTEAFF. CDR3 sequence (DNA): TGTGCCAGCAGCCAAGTACTGCGAGGGTACAGGGTAGACACTGAAGCTTTCTTT.

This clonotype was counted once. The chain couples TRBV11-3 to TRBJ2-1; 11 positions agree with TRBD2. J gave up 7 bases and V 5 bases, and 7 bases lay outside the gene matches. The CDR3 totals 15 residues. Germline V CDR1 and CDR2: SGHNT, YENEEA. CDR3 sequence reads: CASSQEGLAGNEQFF. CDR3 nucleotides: TGTGCCAGCAGCCAAGAAGGACTAGCGGGTAATGAGCAGTTCTTC.

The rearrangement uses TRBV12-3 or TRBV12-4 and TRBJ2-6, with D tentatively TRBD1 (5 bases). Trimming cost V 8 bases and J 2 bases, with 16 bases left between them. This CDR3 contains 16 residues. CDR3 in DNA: TGTGCCAGCTGGCTAGGGGAATATACTGGGGCCAACGTCCTGACTTTC. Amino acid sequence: CASWLGEYTGANVLTF.

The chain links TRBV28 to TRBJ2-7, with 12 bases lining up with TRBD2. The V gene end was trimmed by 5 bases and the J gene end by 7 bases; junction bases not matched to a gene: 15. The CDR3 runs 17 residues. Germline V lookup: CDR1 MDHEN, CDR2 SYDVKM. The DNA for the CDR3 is TGTGCCAGCAGTCTACGGACTAGCGGGGTTCTTCTAAATGAGCAGTACTTC. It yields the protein CASSLRTSGVLLNEQYF. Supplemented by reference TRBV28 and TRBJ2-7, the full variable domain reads DVKVTQSSRYLVKRTGEKVFLECVQDMDHENMFWYRQDPGLGLRLIYFSYDVKMKEKGDIPEGYSVSREKKERFSLILESASTNQTSMYLCASSLRTSGVLLNEQYFGPGTRLTVT.

The CDR3 here is CASSSARSGTSGVPDTQYF. Written as DNA, the CDR3 is TGCGCCAGCAGCTCCGCCCGATCAGGGACTAGCGGGGTTCCAGATACGCAGTATTTT. This chain joins TRBV5-1 and TRBJ2-3; 13 bases align to TRBD2. The CDR3 is made up of 19 amino acids. V shed 3 bases, J shed 4 bases, and the junction held 14 bases outside the gene matches. Looked up from germline, CDR1 is SGHRS and CDR2 is YFSETQ.

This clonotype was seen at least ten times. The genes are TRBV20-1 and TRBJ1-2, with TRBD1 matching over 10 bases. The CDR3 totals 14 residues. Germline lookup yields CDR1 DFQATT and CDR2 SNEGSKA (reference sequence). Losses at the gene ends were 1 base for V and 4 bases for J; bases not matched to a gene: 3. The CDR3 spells CSARATGGSYGYTF. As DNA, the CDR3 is TGCAGTGCTAGAGCGACAGGGGGCAGCTATGGCTACACCTTC.

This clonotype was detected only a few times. CDR3 bases: TGTGCCAGTAGTATAGATCGACCCACTGAAGCTTTCTTT. Translation gives CASSIDRPTEAFF. This chain links TRBV19 with TRBJ1-1; no firm D call. Germline V gene data show CDR1 as LNHDA and CDR2 as SQIVND (reference sequence). Trimming removed 0 bases at V and 4 bases at J, with 6 bases between. This CDR3 contains 13 residues.

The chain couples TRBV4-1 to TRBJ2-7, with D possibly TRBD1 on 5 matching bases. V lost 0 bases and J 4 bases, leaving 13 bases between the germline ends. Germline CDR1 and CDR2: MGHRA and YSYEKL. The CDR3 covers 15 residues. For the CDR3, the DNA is TGCGCCAGCAGCCAAGATGGCAGGGATACGTACGAGCAGTACTTC. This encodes CASSQDGRDTYEQYF.

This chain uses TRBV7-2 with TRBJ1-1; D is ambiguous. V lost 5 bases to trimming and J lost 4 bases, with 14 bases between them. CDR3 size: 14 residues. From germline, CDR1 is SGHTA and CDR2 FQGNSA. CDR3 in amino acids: CASSPSYGGTEAFF. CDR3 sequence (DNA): TGTGCCAGCAGCCCAAGCTACGGCGGCACTGAAGCTTTCTTT.

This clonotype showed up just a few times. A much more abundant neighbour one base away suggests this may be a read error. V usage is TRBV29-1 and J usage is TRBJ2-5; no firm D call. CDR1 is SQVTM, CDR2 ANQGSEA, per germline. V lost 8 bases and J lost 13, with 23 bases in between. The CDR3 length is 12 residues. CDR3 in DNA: TGCAGCACAGACTCCTATACAAATGAGCGGTACTTC. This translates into CSTDSYTNERYF.

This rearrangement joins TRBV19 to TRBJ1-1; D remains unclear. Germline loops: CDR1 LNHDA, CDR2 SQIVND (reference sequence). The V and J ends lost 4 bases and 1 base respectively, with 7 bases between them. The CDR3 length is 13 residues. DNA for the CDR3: TGTGCCAGTAGTACCCACGGGAACACTGAAGCTTTCTTT. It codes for CASSTHGNTEAFF. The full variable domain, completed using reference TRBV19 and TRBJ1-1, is DGGITQSPKYLFRKEGQNVTLSCEQNLNHDAMYWYRQDPGQGLRLIYYSQIVNDFQKGDIAEGYSVSREKKESFPLTVTSAQKNPTAFYLCASSTHGNTEAFFGQGTRLTVV.

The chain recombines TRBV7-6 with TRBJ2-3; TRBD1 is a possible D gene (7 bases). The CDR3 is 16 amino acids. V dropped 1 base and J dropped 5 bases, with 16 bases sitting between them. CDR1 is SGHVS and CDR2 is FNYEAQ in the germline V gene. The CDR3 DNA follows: TGTGCCAGCAGCTTAGGTGTGCAGGGGGGCAGAGATACGCAGTATTTT. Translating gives CASSLGVQGGRDTQYF.

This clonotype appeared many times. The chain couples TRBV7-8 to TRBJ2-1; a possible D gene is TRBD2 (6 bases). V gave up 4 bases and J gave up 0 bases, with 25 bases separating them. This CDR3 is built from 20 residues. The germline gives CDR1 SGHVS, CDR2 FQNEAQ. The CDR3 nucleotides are TGTGCCAGCAGCTCACCCCGGAGGGGACGGGGGATAAGCTCCTACAATGAGCAGTTCTTC. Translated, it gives CASSSPRRGRGISSYNEQFF.

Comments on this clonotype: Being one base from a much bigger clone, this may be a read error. CDR3 loop: CASSARQSSYGQYF. The CDR3, as DNA: TGTGCCAGCAGTGCCCGACAGAGCTCCTACGGGCAGTACTTC. The chain has TRBV2 and TRBJ2-7, with D possibly TRBD1 on 5 matching bases. CDR3 size: 14 residues. Germline-derived CDR1 and CDR2 are SNHLY and FYNNEI. Combining the CDR3 with reference TRBV2 and TRBJ2-7 gives the whole variable domain EPEVTQTPSHQVTQMGQEVILRCVPISNHLYFYWYRQILGQKVEFLVSFYNNEISEKSEIFDDQFSVERPDGSNFTLKIRSTKLEDSAMYFCASSARQSSYGQYFGPGTRLTVT.

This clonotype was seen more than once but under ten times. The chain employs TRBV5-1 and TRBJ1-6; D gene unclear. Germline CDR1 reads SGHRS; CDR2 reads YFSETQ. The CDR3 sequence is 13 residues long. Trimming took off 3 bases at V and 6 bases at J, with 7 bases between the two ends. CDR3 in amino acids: CASSSDFNSPLHF. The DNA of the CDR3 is TGCGCCAGCAGCTCGGACTTTAATTCACCCCTCCACTTT.

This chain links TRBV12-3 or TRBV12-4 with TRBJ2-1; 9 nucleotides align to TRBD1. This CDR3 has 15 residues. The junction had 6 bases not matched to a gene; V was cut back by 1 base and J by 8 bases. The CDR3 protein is CASSLDRTGADEQFF. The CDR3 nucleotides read TGTGCCAGCAGTTTAGACAGGACAGGGGCGGATGAGCAGTTCTTC.

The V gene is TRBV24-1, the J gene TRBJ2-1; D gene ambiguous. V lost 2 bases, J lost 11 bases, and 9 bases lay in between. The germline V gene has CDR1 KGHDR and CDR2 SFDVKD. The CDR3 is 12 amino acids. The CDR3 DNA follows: TGTGCCACCAGTGATTCTAACAGAAAGCAGTTCTTC. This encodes CATSDSNRKQFF.

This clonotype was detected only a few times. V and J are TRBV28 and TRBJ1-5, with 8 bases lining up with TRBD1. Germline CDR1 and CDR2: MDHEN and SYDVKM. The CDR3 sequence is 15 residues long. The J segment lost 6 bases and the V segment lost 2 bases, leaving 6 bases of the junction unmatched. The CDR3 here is CASSLPTGDGQPQHF. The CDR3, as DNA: TGTGCCAGCAGTTTACCGACAGGGGACGGTCAGCCCCAGCATTTT.

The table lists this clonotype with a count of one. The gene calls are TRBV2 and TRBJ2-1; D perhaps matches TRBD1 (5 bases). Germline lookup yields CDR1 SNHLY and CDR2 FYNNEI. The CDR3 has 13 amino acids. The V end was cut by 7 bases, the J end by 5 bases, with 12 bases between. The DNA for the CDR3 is TGTGCCAGCATGGCGACAGTTAACAATGAGCAGTTCTTC. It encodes CASMATVNNEQFF.

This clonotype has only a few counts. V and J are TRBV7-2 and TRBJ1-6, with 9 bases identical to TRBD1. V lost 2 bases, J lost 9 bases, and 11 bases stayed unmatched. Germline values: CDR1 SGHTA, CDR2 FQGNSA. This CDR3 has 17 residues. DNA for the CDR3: TGTGCCAGCAGCTTATTATTAGGGACAGGGTCCGGTTCACCCCTCCACTTT. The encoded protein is CASSLLLGTGSGSPLHF.

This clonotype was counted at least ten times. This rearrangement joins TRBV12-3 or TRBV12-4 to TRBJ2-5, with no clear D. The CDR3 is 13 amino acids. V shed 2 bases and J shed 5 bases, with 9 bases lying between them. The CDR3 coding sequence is TGTGCCAGCAGTTTAATTGGTGTCGAGACCCAGTACTTC. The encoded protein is CASSLIGVETQYF.

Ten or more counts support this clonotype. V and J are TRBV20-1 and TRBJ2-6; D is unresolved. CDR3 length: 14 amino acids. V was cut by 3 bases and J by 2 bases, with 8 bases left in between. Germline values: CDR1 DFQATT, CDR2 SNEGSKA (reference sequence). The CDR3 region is CSARGMTGANVLTF. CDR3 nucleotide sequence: TGCAGTGCTAGGGGTATGACTGGGGCCAACGTCCTGACTTTC.